The sequence of this TCR beta chain was determined in a study of shared clonotypes between healthy human individuals. Data came from immunoSEQ multiplex PCR; TCRdb stores just in-frame clones and leaves some out. Found here are about 2 million clones, approximately 94% of them singletons; the top ten hold 0.95% to 1.5%. CD8 cells regarded as naive lacked CD45RO, were positively chosen for CCR7, and omitted terminally differentiated effector memory CD45RA+ cells. V shed 4 bases and J shed 0 bases, with 18 bases lying between them. This CDR3 spans 17 amino acids. CDR1 and CDR2 from the germline V gene are SGHDN and FVKESK.

The sequencing sample was made of naive CD8+ T cells sorted from blood. The TCR sequence derives from a man younger than 35 in good health. The gene calls are TRBV14 and TRBJ1-1; TRBD1 is a possible D gene (6 bases). The CDR3 DNA reads TGTGCCAGCAGCCTACCGGGACAAGGATTTATGAACACTGAAGCTTTCTTT. This sequence encodes CASSLPGQGFMNTEAFF.